This T cell receptor (beta chain) was obtained from a study of memory CD4+ T cells and cytomegalovirus serostatus. For the study at large: Donors were healthy Belgian adults, 10 or so CMV seropositive and approximately 25 seronegative.

The CDR3 is 15 amino acids. CDR1 is MNHNS, CDR2 SASEGT, per germline. Whole-study findings and limits: The CMV-associated TCR signature appears largely within the CD4+ memory repertoire. Median bootstrapped AUC for CMV status was about 0.95 originally, 0.85 to 0.92 US-trained.

Details on this clone: The target antigen is unknown. The junction and the germline gene differ at one end; a read error may be behind it.

TCRdb's table, derived via immunoSEQ multiplex PCR, lists solely in-frame clones and lacks some. Counted here are about 100,000 clones, 80% occurring once; the ten biggest clones make up less than 4%. Single viable CD3+CD4+CD8-CD45RO+ cells were sorted as the memory CD4+ T cells. Positive selection with CD4 microbeads enriched total CD4+ T cells. Sequencing was performed on memory CD4+ T cells from blood. This chain joins TRBV6-1 and TRBJ2-5, with TRBD1 matching 9 bases. The origin of this receptor is an adult in good health and CMV-seropositive. Here the CDR3 reads CASREGQGRYETQYF. The DNA for the CDR3 is TGTGCCAGCAGGGAAGGACAGGGGAGGTATGAGACCCAGTACTTC.